This TCR beta chain stems from a study of cytomegalovirus exposure and HLA in healthy donors. About the study: Unique TCR beta sequences numbering about 100 million came from about 179 million T cells in an earlier analysis. Overall study findings and caveats: Per published reports, the classifier diagnosed cytomegalovirus status with high specificity and sensitivity. A prior analysis recorded that most TCR beta V segments were productive about 90% or about 30% of the time.

Primers for the PCR totalled 60 Vbeta and 13 Jbeta. How the authors handled the data: In a later analysis, of some 80 million unique beta chains, about 12 million appeared in at least two donors. Here immunoSEQ multiplex PCR was the method, and the copy in TCRdb shows in-frame clones only, minus some. Clonal size and the V and J genes are those of that table, whereas D and trimming came from the DNA. The table lists some 120,000 clones, approximately 80% of them singletons. Turning to this clone: Its target is unknown.

From germline, CDR1 is SGHRS and CDR2 YFSETQ. CDR3 size: 16 residues. V was clipped by 3 bases and J by 1 base; unmatched bases: 9. This clonotype was sampled from a man younger than 45 in good health and CMV-seronegative. The genes are TRBV5-1 and TRBJ2-5, with 7 bases lining up with TRBD2. Sequencing was carried out using PBMCs. The CDR3 DNA reads as TGCGCCAGCAGCTCGTCGGGCGGGAGTGTCCAAGAGACCCAGTACTTC. Translating it yields CASSSSGGSVQETQYF.